The sequence of this TCR beta chain was determined in a study of tissue T cells after allogeneic stem cell transplantation (dated by TCRdb to 2022 to 2024). Regarding the research as a whole: For tissues with multiple samples, a pathologist reviewed H&E sections and gave sequencing priority to samples with histologically apparent lymphocytes. The human arm was conducted as a prospective observational study, and neither blinding nor randomization was performed. TCR beta repertoires were profiled across many tissues obtained from research autopsies of patients with and without GVHD, as well as in mouse models of GVHD. The full study reports these points: No blood samples were available for the non-GVHD comparator patients. Within patients, how anatomically similar tissues were was a major factor shaping TCR repertoire composition, regardless of disease or transplant status. Which tissue TCRs were alloreactive or antigen-specific was not determined in the study, and some clones might have been persisting host cells. A small and clinically heterogeneous patient cohort was studied, and sampling depth was acknowledged as a limitation. In both patients and mice, T cells from blood and spleen covered only a limited part of the TCR repertoire found in tissues. Only a few T cell clones appeared in more than one patient, yet motif-based clustering showed tissue-specific repertoire signatures that were shared between patients.

Library preparation was by the immunoSEQ multiplex PCR assay. TCRbeta CDR3 sequencing was done by Adaptive Biotechnologies at survey depth, reporting CDR3 sequences, V/J genes, productive frequency and template counts. Amplification of TCR beta CDR3 regions was performed from genomic DNA rather than from RNA. The authors processed their data as follows. Jensen-Shannon divergence was used to quantify pairwise repertoire overlap between tissues, with a value of 1 meaning complete divergence and a value of 0 meaning identical repertoires. Tissues were clustered by single-linkage agglomerative hierarchical clustering of pairwise JSD values, and the clustering results were displayed as dendrograms. All patient samples were analyzed with GLIPH2 using simulation_depth 1000, kmer_min_depth 3 and cdr3_length_cutoff 8, and only groups containing more than two unique CDR3s were kept. A standardized tissue-overlap score was generated by extrapolating Jaccard GLIPH-group overlap across patients to a standard repertoire size of 1000 clones. Linear mixed-effect models, with tissue as a fixed effect and individual as a random effect, were used to test how diversity related to clinical or experimental variables. TCRdb holds this immuneACCESS table with in-frame rearrangements only. Some clones are missing; in checked studies, unresolved V genes explain under half, and the rest has no known cause. V, J and clone size are those of that table, while D and trimming were read from the DNA. The sample table shows more than 7,000 clones, and roughly 56% are seen once. The ten largest make up roughly a fifth of the sample.

In the paper's terms, the time point label means: human tissue collected at research (rapid) autopsy. For comparison, three non-HCT patients with other cancers were selected retrospectively, each having at least five GI tract samples and no known GI disease at death. After a median post-mortem interval of approximately 9.7 hours, autopsy tissues were collected, including GI sites from esophagus to rectum, liver, skin, and lymphoid organs such as spleen. Each autopsy specimen was cut in two, with one portion flash-frozen in liquid nitrogen and the remainder formalin-fixed, and the outer muscle layers of GI specimens were removed. To extract genomic DNA from frozen tissues, either the Mag-Bind Blood & Tissue DNA HDQ 96 Kit on a Chemagic 360 or the DNeasy Blood & Tissue Kit was used. Because of concern about red blood cell contamination, extracted DNA was further purified using the Genomic DNA Clean & Concentrator-25 kit.

This clone was seen just once. Its antigen specificity is not known. Within one base of it there is no much larger clone, and no base qualities were kept. Sequencing used tissue from the jejunum, obtained at autopsy. The sequence was obtained from a female donor at least 60 years old with lung cancer.

The CDR3 in this case is CASSQDRSSIQYF. At the DNA level, the sequence is TGCGCCAGCAGCCAAGATCGATCCAGCATTCAGTACTTC. The V gene is TRBV4-1 and the J gene is TRBJ2-4, with no D gene named confidently. The CDR3 has 13 amino acids, counting the end cysteine and phenylalanine. This entry keeps only the CDR3 DNA: 39 bases, framed from base 1. CDR1 and CDR2, per the germline V gene, are MGHRA and YSYEKL. At the junction V is shortened by 0 bases and J by 9 bases, with 9 bases in between.